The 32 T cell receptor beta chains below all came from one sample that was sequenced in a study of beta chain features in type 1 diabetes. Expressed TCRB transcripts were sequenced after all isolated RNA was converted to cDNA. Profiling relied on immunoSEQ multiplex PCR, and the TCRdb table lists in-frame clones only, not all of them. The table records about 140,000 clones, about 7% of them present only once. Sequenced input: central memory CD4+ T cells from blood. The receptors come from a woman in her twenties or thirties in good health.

CDR3 residues: CASSVSGTAPEAFF. For the CDR3, the DNA is TGTGCCAGCAGCGTGTCCGGGACTGCCCCTGAAGCTTTCTTT. The V and J genes are TRBV9 and TRBJ1-1; D might be TRBD1 (5 bases). This CDR3 contains 14 residues. Trimming cost V 2 bases and J 6 bases, with 14 bases left between them. Germline-derived CDR1 and CDR2 are SGDLS and YYNGEE.

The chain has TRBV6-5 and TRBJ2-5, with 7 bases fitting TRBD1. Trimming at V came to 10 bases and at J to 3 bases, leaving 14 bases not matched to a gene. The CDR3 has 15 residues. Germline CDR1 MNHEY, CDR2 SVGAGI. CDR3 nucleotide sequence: TGTGCCATCAGCCGAAACGGACAGGCCAAAGAGACCCAGTACTTC. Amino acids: CAISRNGQAKETQYF.

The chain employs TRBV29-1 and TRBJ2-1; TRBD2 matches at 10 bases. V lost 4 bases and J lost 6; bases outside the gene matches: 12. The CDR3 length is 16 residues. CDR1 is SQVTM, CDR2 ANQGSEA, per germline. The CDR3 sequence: CSVAGTWASGSNEQFF. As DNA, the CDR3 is TGCAGCGTTGCTGGCACTTGGGCTAGCGGGAGCAATGAGCAGTTCTTC.

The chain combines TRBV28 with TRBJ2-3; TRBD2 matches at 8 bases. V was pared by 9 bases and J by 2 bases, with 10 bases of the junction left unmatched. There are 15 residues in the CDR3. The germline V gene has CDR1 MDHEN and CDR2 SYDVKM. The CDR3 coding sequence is TGTGCCAGTTTAGCGGGATCGGTTTTCACAGATACGCAGTATTTT. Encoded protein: CASLAGSVFTDTQYF.

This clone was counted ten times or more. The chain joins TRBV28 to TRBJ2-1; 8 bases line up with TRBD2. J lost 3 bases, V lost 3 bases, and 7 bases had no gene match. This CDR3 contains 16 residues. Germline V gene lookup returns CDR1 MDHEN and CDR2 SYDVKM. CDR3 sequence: CASSLAWTSNYNEQFF. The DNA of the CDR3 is TGTGCCAGCAGTTTGGCCTGGACTAGCAACTACAATGAGCAGTTCTTC.

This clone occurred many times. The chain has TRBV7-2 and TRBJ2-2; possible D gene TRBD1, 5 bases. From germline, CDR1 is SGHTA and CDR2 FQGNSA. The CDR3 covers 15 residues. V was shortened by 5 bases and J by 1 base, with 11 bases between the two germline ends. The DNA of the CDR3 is TGTGCCAGCAGCCCCCAGGGCGGGAACACCGGGGAGCTGTTTTTT. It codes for CASSPQGGNTGELFF.

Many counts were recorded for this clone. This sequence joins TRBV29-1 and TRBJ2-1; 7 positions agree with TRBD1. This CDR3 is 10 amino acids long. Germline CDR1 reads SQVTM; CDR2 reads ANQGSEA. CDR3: CSGQAYEQFF. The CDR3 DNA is TGCAGTGGACAGGCATATGAGCAGTTCTTC.

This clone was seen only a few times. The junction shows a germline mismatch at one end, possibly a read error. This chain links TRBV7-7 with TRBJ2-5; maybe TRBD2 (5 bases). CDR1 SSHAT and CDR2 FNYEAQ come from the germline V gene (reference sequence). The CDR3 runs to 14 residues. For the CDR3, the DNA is TGTGCTAGCAGCGGCGGTATGGGCGGGGAGACCCAGTACTTC. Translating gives CASSGGMGGETQYF.

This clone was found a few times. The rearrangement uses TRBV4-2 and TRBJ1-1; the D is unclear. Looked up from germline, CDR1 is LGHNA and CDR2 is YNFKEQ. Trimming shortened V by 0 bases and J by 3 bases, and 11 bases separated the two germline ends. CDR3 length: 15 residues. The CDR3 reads CASSQDRIPDTEAFF. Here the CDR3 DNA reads TGTGCCAGCAGCCAAGATCGCATCCCGGACACTGAAGCTTTCTTT.

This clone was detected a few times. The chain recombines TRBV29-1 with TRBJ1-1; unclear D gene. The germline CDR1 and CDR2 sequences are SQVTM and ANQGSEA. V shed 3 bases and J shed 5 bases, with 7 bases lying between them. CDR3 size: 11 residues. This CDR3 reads CSVDARTEAFF. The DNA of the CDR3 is TGCAGCGTTGATGCTCGGACTGAAGCTTTCTTT.

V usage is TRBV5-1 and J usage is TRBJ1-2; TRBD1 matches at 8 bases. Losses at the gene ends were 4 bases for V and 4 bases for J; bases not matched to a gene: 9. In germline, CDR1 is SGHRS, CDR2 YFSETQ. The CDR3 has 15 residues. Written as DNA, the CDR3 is TGCGCCAGCAGCGGAGGCCCCGACAGGGGCTATGGCTACACCTTC. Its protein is CASSGGPDRGYGYTF.

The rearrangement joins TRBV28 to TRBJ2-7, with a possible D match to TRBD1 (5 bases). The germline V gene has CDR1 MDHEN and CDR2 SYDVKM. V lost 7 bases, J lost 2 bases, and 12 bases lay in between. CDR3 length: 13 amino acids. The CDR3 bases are TGTGCCAGCACAGGTGACAGCACCTACGAGCAGTACTTC. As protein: CASTGDSTYEQYF. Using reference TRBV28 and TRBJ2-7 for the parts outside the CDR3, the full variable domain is DVKVTQSSRYLVKRTGEKVFLECVQDMDHENMFWYRQDPGLGLRLIYFSYDVKMKEKGDIPEGYSVSREKKERFSLILESASTNQTSMYLCASTGDSTYEQYFGPGTRLTVT.

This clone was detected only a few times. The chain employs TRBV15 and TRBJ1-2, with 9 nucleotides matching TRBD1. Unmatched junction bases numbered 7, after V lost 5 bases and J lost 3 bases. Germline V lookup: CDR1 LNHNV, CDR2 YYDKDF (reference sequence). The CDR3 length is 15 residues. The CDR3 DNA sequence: TGTGCCACCAGCCCAACAGGGGGCGCGGACTATGGCTACACCTTC. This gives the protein CATSPTGGADYGYTF.

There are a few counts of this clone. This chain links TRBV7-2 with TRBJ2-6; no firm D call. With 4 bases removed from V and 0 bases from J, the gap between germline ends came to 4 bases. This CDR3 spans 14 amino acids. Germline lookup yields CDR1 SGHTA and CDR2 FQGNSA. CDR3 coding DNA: TGTGCCAGCAGCTCACACTCTGGGGCCAACGTCCTGACTTTC. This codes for CASSSHSGANVLTF. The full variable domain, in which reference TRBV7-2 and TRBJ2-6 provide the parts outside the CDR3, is GAGVSQSPSNKVTEKGKDVELRCDPISGHTALYWYRQSLGQGLEFLIYFQGNSAPDKSGLPSDRFSAERTGGSVSTLTIQRTQQEDSAVYLCASSSHSGANVLTFGAGSRLTVL.

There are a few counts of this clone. CDR3 in DNA: TGTGCCAGCAGCACTAGCGGGAGAGTAACAGATACGCAGTATTTT. Residues: CASSTSGRVTDTQYF. V and J are TRBV11-2 and TRBJ2-3, with 11 bases identical to TRBD2. V shed 5 bases, J shed 3 bases, and the junction held 4 bases outside the gene matches. This CDR3 has 15 residues. Germline V gene data show CDR1 as SGHAT and CDR2 as FQNNGV. The whole variable domain, remainder taken from reference TRBV11-2 and TRBJ2-3, is EAGVAQSPRYKIIEKRQSVAFWCNPISGHATLYWYQQILGQGPKLLIQFQNNGVVDDSQLPKDRFSAERLKGVDSTLKIQPAKLEDSAVYLCASSTSGRVTDTQYFGPGTRLTVL.

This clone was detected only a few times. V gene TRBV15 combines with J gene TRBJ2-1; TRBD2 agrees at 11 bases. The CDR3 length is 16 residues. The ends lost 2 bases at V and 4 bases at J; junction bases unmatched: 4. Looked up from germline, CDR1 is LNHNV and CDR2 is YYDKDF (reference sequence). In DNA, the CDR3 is TGTGCCACCAGCAGAAAAACTAGCGGGAGTTACAATGAGCAGTTCTTC. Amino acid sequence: CATSRKTSGSYNEQFF.

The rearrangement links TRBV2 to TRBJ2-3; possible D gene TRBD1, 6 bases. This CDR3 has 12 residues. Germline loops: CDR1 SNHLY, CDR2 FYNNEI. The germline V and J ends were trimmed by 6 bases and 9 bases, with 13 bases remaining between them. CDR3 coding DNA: TGTGCCAGCAGCGTAGATCAGGGGACGCAGTATTTT. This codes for CASSVDQGTQYF.

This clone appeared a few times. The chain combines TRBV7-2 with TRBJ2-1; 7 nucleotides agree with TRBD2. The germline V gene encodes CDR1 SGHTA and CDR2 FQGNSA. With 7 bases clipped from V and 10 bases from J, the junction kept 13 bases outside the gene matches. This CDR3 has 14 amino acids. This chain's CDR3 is CASNFGEGRREQFF. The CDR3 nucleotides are TGTGCCAGCAACTTCGGGGAGGGGCGCCGGGAGCAGTTCTTC.

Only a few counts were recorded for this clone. CDR3 nucleotides: TGTGCCAGCACTCGCGACAGGGGGCTTTGGTACGAGCAGTACTTC. Translating it yields CASTRDRGLWYEQYF. The J gene is TRBJ2-7, the V gene TRBV28, with 10 bases matching TRBD1. The germline gives CDR1 MDHEN, CDR2 SYDVKM. J lost 4 bases, V lost 7 bases, and 10 bases had no gene match. The CDR3 sequence is 15 residues long.

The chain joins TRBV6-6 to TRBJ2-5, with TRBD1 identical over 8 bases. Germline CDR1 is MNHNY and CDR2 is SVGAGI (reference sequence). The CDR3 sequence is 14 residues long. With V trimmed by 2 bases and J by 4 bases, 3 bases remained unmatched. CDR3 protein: CASSYGTGRETQYF. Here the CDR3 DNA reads TGTGCCAGCAGTTACGGGACAGGTAGAGAGACCCAGTACTTC.

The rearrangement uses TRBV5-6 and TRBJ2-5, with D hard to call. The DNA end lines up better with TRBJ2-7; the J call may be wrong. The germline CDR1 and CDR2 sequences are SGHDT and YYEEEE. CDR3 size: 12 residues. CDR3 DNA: TGTGCCAGCAGCTTTAGCAGCTACGAGCAGTACTTC. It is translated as CASSFSSYEQYF.

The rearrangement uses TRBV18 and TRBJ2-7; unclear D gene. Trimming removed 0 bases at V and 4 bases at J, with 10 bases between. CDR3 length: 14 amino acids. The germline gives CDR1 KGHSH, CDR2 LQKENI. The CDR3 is CASSPPRQVYEQYF. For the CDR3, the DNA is TGTGCCAGCTCACCACCCCGGCAGGTTTACGAGCAGTACTTC.

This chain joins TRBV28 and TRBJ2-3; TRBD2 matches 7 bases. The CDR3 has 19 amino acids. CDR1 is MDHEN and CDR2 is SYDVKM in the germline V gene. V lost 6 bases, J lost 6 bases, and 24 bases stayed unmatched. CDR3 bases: TGTGCCAGCAGCCCCCTTGGTTATCAGCTACGCGGGAGTTCTGATACGCAGTATTTT. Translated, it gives CASSPLGYQLRGSSDTQYF. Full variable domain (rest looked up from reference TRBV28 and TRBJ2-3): DVKVTQSSRYLVKRTGEKVFLECVQDMDHENMFWYRQDPGLGLRLIYFSYDVKMKEKGDIPEGYSVSREKKERFSLILESASTNQTSMYLCASSPLGYQLRGSSDTQYFGPGTRLTVL.

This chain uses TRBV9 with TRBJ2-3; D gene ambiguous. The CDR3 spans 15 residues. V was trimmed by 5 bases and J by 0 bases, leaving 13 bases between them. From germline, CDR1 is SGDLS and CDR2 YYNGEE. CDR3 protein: CASSLDYSSTDTQYF. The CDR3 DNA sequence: TGTGCCAGCAGTCTAGATTATTCTAGCACAGATACGCAGTATTTT.

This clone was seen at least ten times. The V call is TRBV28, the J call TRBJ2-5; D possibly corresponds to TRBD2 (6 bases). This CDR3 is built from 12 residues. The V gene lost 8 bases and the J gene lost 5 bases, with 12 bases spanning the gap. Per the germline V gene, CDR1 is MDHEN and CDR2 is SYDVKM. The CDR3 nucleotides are TGTGCCAGCTCCGGAGGGGAGGAGACCCAGTACTTC. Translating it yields CASSGGEETQYF. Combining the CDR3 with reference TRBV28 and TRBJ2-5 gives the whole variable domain DVKVTQSSRYLVKRTGEKVFLECVQDMDHENMFWYRQDPGLGLRLIYFSYDVKMKEKGDIPEGYSVSREKKERFSLILESASTNQTSMYLCASSGGEETQYFGPGTRLLVL.

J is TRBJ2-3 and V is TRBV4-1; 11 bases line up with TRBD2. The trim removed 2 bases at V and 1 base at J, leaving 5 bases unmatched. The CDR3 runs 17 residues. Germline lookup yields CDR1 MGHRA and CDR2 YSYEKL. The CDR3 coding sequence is TGCGCCAGCAGCCAACAACTAGCGGGAGCGGGCACAGATACGCAGTATTTT. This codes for CASSQQLAGAGTDTQYF.

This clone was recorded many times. CDR3 DNA sequence: TGTGCCAGCTCACCACGGAGGGAAAGCTCCTACGAGCAGTACTTC. This gives the protein CASSPRRESSYEQYF. The chain is built from TRBV18 and TRBJ2-7; TRBD2 might be the D (6 bases). The CDR3 consists of 15 residues. V dropped 1 base and J dropped 0 bases, with 10 bases sitting between them. CDR1 is KGHSH, CDR2 LQKENI, per germline.

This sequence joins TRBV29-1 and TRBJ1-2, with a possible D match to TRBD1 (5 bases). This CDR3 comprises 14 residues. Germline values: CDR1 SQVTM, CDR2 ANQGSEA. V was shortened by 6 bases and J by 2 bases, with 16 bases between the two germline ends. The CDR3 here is CSVPLGGSNYGYTF. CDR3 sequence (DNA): TGCAGCGTCCCCCTCGGGGGGTCGAACTATGGCTACACCTTC. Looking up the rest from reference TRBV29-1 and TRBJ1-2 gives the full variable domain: SAVISQKPSRDICQRGTSLTIQCQVDSQVTMMFWYRQQPGQSLTLIATANQGSEATYESGFVIDKFPISRPNLTFSTLTVSNMSPEDSSIYLCSVPLGGSNYGYTFGSGTRLTVV.

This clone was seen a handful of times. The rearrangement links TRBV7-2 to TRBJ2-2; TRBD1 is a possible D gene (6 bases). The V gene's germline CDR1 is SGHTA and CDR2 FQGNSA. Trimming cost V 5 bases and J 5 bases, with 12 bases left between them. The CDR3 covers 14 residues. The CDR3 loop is CASSTGFRTGELFF. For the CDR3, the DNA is TGTGCCAGCAGCACAGGGTTTAGGACCGGGGAGCTGTTTTTT.

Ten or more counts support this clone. DNA for the CDR3: TGTGCCAGCAGTTTTCCGCGGGAGAGGACAGATACGCAGTATTTT. It encodes CASSFPRERTDTQYF. The rearrangement uses TRBV28 and TRBJ2-3, with TRBD2 matching 7 bases. The CDR3 spans 15 residues. The trim removed 3 bases at V and 3 bases at J, leaving 6 bases unmatched. Germline CDR1 MDHEN, CDR2 SYDVKM.

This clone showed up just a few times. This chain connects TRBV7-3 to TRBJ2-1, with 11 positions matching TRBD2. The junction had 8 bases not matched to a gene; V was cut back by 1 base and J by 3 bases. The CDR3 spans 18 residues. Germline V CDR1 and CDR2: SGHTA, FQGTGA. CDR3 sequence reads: CASSLRTSGSGVYNEQFF. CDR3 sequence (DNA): TGTGCCAGCAGCTTAAGAACTAGCGGGAGTGGGGTCTACAATGAGCAGTTCTTC.

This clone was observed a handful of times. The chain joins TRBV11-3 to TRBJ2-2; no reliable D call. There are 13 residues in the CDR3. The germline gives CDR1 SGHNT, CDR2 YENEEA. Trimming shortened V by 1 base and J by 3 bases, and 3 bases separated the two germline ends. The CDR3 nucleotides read TGTGCCAGCAGCTTAGCCGACACCGGGGAGCTGTTTTTT. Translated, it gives CASSLADTGELFF. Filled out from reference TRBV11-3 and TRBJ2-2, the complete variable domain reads EAGVVQSPRYKIIEKKQPVAFWCNPISGHNTLYWYLQNLGQGPELLIRYENEEAVDDSQLPKDRFSAERLKGVDSTLKIQPAELGDSAVYLCASSLADTGELFFGEGSRLTVL.